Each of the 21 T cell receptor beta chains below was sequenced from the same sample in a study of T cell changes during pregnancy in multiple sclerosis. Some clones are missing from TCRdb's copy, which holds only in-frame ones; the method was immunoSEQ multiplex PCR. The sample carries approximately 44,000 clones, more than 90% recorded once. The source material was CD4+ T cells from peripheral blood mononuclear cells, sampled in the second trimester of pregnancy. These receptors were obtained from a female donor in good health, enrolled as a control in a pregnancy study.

The CDR3 coding sequence is TGTGCCAGCAGTTACCCCGGCGGGGACCGGCGGGAGCAGTACTTC. This codes for CASSYPGGDRREQYF. This chain joins TRBV6-5 and TRBJ2-7; perhaps TRBD2 as D (6 bases). The germline V gene has CDR1 MNHEY and CDR2 SVGAGI. The CDR3 covers 15 residues. Trimming cost V 2 bases and J 7 bases, with 18 bases left between them.

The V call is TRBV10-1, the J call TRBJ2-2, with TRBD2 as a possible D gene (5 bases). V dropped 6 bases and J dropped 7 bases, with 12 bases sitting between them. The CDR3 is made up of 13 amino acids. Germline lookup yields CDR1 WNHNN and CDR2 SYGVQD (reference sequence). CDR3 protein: CASSAAGGGELFF. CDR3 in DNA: TGCGCCAGCAGCGCGGCCGGAGGCGGGGAGCTGTTTTTT.

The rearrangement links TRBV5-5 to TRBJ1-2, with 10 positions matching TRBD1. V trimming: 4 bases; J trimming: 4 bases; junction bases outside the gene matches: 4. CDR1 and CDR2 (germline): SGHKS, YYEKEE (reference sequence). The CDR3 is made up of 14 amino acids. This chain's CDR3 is CASSRGQGGYGYTF. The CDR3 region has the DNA TGTGCCAGCAGCCGCGGACAGGGGGGCTATGGCTACACCTTC.

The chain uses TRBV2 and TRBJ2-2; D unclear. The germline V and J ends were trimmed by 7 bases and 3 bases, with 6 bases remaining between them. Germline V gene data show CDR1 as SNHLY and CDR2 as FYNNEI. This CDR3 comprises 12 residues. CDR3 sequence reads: CASTPDTGELFF. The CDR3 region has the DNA TGTGCCAGCACCCCGGACACCGGGGAGCTGTTTTTT.

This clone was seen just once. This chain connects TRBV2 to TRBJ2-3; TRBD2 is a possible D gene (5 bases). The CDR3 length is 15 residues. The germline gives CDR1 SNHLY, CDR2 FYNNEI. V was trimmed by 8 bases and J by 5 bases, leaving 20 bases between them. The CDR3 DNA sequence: TGTGCCAGCTGCGACTCCGGGATCGCGGGAGATACGCAGTATTTT. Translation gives CASCDSGIAGDTQYF.

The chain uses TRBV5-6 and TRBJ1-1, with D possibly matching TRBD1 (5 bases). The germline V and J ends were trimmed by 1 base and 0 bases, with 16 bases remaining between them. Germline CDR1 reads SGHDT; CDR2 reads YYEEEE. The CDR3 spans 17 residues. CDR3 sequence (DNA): TGTGCCAGCAGCTTGTATGGGGGGGTTGGCATGAACACTGAAGCTTTCTTT. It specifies CASSLYGGVGMNTEAFF.

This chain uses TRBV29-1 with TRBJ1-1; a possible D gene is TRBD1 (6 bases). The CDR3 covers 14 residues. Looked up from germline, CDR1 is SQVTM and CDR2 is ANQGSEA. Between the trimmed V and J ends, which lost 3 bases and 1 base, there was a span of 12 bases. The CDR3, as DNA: TGCAGCGTTGACGCTAGGGGACAGAACACTGAAGCTTTCTTT. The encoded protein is CSVDARGQNTEAFF. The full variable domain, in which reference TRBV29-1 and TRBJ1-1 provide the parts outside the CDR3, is SAVISQKPSRDICQRGTSLTIQCQVDSQVTMMFWYRQQPGQSLTLIATANQGSEATYESGFVIDKFPISRPNLTFSTLTVSNMSPEDSSIYLCSVDARGQNTEAFFGQGTRLTVV.

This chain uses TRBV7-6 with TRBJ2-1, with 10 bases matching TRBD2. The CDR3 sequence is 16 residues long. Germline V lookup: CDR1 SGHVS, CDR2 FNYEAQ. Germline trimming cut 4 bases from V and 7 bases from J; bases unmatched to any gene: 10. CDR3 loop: CASSSRLAGVGNEQFF. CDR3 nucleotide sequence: TGTGCCAGCAGCTCACGCCTAGCGGGAGTAGGGAATGAGCAGTTCTTC.

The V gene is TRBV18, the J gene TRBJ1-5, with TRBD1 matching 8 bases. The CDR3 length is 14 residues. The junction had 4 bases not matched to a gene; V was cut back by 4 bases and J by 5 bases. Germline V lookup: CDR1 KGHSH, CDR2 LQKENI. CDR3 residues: CASSLGQGDQPQHF. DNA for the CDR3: TGTGCCAGCTCACTAGGACAGGGTGATCAGCCCCAGCATTTT.

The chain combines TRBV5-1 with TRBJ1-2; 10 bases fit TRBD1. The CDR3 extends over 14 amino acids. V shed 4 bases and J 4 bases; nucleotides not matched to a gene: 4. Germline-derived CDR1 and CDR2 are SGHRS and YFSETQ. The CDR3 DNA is TGCGCCAGCAGCGGGACAGGGGTCGGCTATGGCTACACCTTC. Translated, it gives CASSGTGVGYGYTF.

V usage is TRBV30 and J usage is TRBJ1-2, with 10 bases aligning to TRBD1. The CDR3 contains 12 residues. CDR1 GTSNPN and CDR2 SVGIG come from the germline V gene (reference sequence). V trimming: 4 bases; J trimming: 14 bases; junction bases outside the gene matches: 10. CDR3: CAWMDRGAQTTF. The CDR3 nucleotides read TGTGCCTGGATGGACAGGGGGGCACAAACAACCTTC. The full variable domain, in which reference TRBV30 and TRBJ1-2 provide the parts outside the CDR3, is SQTIHQWPATLVQPVGSPLSLECTVEGTSNPNLYWYRQAAGRGLQLLFYSVGIGQISSEVPQNLSASRPQDRQFILSSKKLLLSDSGFYLCAWMDRGAQTTFGSGTRLTVV.

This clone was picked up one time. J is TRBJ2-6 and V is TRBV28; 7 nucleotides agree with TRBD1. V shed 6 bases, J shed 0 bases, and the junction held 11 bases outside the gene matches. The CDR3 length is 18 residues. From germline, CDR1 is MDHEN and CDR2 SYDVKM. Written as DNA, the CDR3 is TGTGCCAGCAGGAACCGGACAGGCCAACTCTCTGGGGCCAACGTCCTGACTTTC. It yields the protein CASRNRTGQLSGANVLTF.

The CDR3: CASSSRYEQYF. In DNA form, the CDR3 reads TGTGCCAGCAGTTCCAGATACGAGCAGTACTTC. The chain uses TRBV6-5 and TRBJ2-7; no firm D call. Trimming took off 4 bases at V and 4 bases at J, with 5 bases between the two ends. CDR1 and CDR2 from the germline V gene are MNHEY and SVGAGI. CDR3 length: 11 amino acids.

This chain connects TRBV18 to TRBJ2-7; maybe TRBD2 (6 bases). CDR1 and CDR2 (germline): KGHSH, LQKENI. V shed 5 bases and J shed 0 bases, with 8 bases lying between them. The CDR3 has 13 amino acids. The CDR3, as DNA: TGTGCCAGCTCATACGGGAGCTCCTACGAGCAGTACTTC. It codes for CASSYGSSYEQYF.

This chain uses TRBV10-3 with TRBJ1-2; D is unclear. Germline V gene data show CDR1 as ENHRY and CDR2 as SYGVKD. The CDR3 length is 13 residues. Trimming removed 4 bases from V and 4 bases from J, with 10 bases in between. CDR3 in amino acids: CAISVEVGYGYTF. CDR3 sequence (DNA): TGTGCCATCAGTGTGGAGGTGGGCTATGGCTACACCTTC.

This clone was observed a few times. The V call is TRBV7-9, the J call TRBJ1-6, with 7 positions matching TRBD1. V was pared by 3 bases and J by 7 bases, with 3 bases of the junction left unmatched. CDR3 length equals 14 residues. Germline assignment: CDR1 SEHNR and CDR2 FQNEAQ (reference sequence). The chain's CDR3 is CASSFGTVNSPLHF. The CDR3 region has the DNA TGTGCCAGCAGCTTCGGGACAGTGAATTCACCCCTCCACTTT.

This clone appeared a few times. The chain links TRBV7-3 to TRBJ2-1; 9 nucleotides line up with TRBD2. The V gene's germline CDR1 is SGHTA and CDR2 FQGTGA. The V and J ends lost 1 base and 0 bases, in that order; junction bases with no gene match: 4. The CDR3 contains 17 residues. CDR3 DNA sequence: TGTGCCAGCAGCTTAAAGACTAGCGGAAGCTCCTACAATGAGCAGTTCTTC. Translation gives CASSLKTSGSSYNEQFF.

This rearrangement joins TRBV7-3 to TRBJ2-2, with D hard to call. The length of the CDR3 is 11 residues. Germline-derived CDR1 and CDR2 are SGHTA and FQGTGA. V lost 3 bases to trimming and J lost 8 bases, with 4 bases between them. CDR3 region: CASSFEGELFF. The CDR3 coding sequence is TGTGCCAGCAGCTTTGAGGGGGAGCTGTTTTTT.

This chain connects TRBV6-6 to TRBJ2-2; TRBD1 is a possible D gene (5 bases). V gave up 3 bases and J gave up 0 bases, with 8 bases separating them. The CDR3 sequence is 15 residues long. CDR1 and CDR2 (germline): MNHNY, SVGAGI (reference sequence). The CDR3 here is CASSYRGANTGELFF. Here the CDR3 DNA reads TGTGCCAGCAGTTATAGGGGCGCGAACACCGGGGAGCTGTTTTTT.

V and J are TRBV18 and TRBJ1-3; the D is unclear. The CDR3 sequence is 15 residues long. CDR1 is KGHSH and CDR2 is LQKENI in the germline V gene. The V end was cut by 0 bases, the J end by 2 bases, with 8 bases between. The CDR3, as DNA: TGTGCCAGCTCACCACCCTACTTCCCTGGAAACACCATATATTTT. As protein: CASSPPYFPGNTIYF.

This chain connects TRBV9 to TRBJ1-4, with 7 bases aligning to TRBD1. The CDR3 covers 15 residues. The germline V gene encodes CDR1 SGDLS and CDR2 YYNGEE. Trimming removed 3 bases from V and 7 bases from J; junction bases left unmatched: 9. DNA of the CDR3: TGTGCCAGCAGCGCCCGACAGGGTGGGAGTGAAAAACTGTTTTTT. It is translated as CASSARQGGSEKLFF.